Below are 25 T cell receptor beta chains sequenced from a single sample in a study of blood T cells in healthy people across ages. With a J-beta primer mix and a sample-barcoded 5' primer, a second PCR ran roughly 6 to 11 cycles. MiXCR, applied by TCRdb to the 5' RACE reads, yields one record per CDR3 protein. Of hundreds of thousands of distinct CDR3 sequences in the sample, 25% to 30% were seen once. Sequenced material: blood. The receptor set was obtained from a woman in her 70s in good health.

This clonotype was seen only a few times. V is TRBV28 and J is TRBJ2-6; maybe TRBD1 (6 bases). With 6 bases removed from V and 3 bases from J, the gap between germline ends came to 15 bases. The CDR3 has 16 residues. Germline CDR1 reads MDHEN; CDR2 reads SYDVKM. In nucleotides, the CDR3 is TGTGCCAGCAGATCCGACGCAGGGGTTGGGGCCAACGTCCTGACTTTC. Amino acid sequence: CASRSDAGVGANVLTF. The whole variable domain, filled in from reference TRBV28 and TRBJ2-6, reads DVKVTQSSRYLVKRTGEKVFLECVQDMDHENMFWYRQDPGLGLRLIYFSYDVKMKEKGDIPEGYSVSREKKERFSLILESASTNQTSMYLCASRSDAGVGANVLTFGAGSRLTVL.

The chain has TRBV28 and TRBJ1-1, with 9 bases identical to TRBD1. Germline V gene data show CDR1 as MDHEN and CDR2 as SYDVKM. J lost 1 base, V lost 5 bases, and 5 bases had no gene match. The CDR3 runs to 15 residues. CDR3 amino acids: CASSRLDRGNTEAFF. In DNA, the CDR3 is TGTGCCAGCAGTCGATTGGACAGGGGGAACACTGAAGCTTTCTTT.

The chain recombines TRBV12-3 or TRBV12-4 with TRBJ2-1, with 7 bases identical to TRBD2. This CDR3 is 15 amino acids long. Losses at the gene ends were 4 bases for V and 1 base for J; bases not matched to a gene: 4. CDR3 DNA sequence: TGTGCCAGCAGTTCGGGAGGACTGTCCTACAATGAGCAGTTCTTC. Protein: CASSSGGLSYNEQFF.

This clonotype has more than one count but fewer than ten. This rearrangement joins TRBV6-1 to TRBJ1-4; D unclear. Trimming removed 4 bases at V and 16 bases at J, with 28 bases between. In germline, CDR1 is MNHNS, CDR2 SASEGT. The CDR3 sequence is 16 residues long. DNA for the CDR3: TGTGCCAGCAGTGGAGTGGGAAAAGTTATAGGCAGCGAACGGTTTTTT. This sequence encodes CASSGVGKVIGSERFF.

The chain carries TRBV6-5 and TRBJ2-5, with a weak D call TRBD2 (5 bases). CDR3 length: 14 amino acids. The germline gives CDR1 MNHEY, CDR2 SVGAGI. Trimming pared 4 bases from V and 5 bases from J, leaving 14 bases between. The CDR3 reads CASSSLDGEETQYF. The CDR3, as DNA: TGTGCCAGCAGTTCCCTTGACGGGGAGGAGACCCAGTACTTC.

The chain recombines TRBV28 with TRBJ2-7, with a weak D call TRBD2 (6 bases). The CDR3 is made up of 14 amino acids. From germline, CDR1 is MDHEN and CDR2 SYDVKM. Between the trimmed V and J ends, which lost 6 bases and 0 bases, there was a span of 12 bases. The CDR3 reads CASSRVGGSYEQYF. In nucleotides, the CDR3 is TGTGCCAGCAGCCGGGTCGGGGGCTCCTACGAGCAGTACTTC.

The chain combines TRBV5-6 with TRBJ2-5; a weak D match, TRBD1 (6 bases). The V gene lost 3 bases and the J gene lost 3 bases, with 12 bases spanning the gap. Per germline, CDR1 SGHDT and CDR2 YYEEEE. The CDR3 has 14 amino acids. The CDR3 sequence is CASSSRGGEETQYF. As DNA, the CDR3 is TGTGCCAGCAGCTCCAGGGGCGGAGAAGAGACCCAGTACTTC.

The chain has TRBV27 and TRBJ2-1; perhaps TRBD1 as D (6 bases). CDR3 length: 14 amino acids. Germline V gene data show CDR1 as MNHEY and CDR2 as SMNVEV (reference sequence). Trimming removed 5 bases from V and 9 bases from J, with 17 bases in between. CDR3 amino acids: CASSPIQGSGEQFF. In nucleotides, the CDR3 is TGTGCCAGCAGTCCCATACAGGGATCCGGTGAGCAGTTCTTC.

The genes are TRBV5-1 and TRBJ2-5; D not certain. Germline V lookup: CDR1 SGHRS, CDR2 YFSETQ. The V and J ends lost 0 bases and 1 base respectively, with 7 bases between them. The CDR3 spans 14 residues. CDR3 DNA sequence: TGCGCCAGCAGCTTGGGTCAGTTCCAAGAGACCCAGTACTTC. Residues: CASSLGQFQETQYF.

In DNA, the CDR3 is TGTGCCAGCAGCTTGAGGGCCCTGGCGGGAGGTCCGGTTGAGCAGTTCTTC. Its translation is CASSLRALAGGPVEQFF. V is TRBV5-5 and J is TRBJ2-1; 8 nucleotides align to TRBD2. Losses at the gene ends were 1 base for V and 9 bases for J; bases not matched to a gene: 15. The germline V gene has CDR1 SGHKS and CDR2 YYEKEE (reference sequence). The CDR3 has 17 residues.

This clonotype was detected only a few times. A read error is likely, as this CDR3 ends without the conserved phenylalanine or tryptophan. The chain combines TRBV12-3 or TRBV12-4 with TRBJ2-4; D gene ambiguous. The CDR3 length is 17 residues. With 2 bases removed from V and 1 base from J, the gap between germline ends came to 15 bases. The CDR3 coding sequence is TGTGCCAGCAGTTTATTAGACGCAGACGGGGCCAAAAACATTCAGTACCTC. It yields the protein CASSLLDADGAKNIQYL.

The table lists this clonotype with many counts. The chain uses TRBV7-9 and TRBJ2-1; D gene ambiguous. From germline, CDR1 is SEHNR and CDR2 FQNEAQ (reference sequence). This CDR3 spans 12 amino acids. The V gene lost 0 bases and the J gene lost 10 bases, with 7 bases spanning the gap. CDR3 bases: TGTGCCAGCAGCTTAGCGCTCGGGGAGCAGTTCTTC. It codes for CASSLALGEQFF. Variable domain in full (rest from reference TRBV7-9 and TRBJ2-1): DTGVSQNPRHKITKRGQNVTFRCDPISEHNRLYWYRQTLGQGPEFLTYFQNEAQLEKSRLLSDRFSAERPKGSFSTLEIQRTEQGDSAMYLCASSLALGEQFFGPGTRLTVL.

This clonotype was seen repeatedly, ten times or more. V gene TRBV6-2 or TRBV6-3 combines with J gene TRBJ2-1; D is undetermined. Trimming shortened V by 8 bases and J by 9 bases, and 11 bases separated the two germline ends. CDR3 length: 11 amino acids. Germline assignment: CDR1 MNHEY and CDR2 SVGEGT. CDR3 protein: CASGPAAEQFF. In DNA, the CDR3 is TGTGCCAGCGGACCTGCAGCTGAGCAGTTCTTC.

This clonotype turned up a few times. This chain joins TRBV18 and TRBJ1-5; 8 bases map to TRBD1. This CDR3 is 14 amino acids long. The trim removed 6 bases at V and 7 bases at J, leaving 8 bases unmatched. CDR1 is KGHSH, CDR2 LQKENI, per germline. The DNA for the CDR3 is TGTGCCAGCTCCCCCGGGACAGGCGGCCAGCCCCAGCATTTT. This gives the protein CASSPGTGGQPQHF.

In DNA form, the CDR3 reads TGTGCCAGCAGCTTAGATATGTCAGGGCTCCTCCACTTT. Translated, it gives CASSLDMSGLLHF. The J gene is TRBJ1-6, the V gene TRBV7-2, with D perhaps matching TRBD1 (5 bases). Trimming removed 1 base at V and 15 bases at J, with 13 bases between. Germline CDR1 is SGHTA and CDR2 is FQGNSA. The CDR3 length is 13 residues.

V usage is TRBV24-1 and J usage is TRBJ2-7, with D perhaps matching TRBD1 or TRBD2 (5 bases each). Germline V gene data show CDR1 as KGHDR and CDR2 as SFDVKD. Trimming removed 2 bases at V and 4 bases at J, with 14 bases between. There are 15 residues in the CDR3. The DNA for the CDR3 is TGTGCCACCAGTGATTCCAGGGTCGGACTTTACGAGCAGTACTTC. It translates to CATSDSRVGLYEQYF.

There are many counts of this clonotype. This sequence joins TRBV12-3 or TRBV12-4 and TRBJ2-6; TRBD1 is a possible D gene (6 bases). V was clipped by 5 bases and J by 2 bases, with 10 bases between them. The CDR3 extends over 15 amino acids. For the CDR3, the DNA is TGTGCCAGCAGTACCTCAGGGGCTGGGGCCAACGTCCTGACTTTC. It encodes CASSTSGAGANVLTF.

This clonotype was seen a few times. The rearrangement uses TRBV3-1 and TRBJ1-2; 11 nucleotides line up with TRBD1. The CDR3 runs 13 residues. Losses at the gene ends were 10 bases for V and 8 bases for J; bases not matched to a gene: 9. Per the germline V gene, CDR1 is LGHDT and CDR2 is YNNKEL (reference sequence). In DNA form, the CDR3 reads TGTGCCACCGGACCGGGACAGGGGGTCGGCTACACCTTC. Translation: CATGPGQGVGYTF.

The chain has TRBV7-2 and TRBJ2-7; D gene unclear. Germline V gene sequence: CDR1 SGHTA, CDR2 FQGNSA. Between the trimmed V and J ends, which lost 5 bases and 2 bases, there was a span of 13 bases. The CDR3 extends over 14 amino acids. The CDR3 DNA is TGTGCCAGCAGCCAGGTTTCGGGCACCTACGAGCAGTACTTC. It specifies CASSQVSGTYEQYF.

CDR3 in amino acids: CASSSRTSGEQFF. The CDR3 DNA sequence: TGTGCCAGCAGTTCCAGGACTAGCGGTGAGCAGTTCTTC. This chain connects TRBV6-6 to TRBJ2-5; 10 bases are shared with TRBD2. The assigned J gene may be wrong: the sequence end matches TRBJ2-1 better. Germline-derived CDR1 and CDR2 are MNHNY and SVGAGI (reference sequence). The CDR3 spans 13 residues.

The CDR3 DNA follows: TGTGCCAGCATCCCAGGGACAGGGGGAAACTTCTTAGAGACCCAGTACTTC. Translation gives CASIPGTGGNFLETQYF. The chain uses TRBV21-1 and TRBJ2-5; the table's D call of TRBD1 was not tested on the DNA. TRBV21-1 is flagged as a pseudogene. The CDR3 is 17 amino acids.

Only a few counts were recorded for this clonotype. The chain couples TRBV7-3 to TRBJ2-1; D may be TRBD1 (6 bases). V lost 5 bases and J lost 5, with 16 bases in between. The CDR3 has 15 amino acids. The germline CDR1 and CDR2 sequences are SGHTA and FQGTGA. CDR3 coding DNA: TGTGCCAGCAGCCGGACAGTGCAGGGGAACAATGAGCAGTTCTTC. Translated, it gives CASSRTVQGNNEQFF.

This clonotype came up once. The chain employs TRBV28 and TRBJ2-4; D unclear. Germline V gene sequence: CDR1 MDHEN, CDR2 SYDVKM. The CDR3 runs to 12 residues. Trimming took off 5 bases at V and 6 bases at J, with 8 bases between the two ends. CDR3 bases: TGTGCCAGCAGTCAAGGTGGAAACATTCAGTACTTC. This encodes CASSQGGNIQYF.

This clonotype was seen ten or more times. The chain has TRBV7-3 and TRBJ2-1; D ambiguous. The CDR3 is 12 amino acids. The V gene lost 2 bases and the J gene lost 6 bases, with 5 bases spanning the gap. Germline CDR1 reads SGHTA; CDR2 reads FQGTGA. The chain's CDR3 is CASSLGSNEQFF. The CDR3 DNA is TGTGCCAGCAGCTTAGGCAGCAATGAGCAGTTCTTC. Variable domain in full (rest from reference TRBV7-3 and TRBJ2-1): GAGVSQTPSNKVTEKGKYVELRCDPISGHTALYWYRQSLGQGPEFLIYFQGTGAADDSGLPNDRFFAVRPEGSVSTLKIQRTERGDSAVYLCASSLGSNEQFFGPGTRLTVL.

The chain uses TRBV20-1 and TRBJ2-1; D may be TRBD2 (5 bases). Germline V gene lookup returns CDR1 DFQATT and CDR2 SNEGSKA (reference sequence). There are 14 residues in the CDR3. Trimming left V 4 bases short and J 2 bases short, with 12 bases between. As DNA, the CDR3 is TGCAGTGCTATTACGGGAAGAACCTACAATGAGCAGTTCTTC. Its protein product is CSAITGRTYNEQFF.